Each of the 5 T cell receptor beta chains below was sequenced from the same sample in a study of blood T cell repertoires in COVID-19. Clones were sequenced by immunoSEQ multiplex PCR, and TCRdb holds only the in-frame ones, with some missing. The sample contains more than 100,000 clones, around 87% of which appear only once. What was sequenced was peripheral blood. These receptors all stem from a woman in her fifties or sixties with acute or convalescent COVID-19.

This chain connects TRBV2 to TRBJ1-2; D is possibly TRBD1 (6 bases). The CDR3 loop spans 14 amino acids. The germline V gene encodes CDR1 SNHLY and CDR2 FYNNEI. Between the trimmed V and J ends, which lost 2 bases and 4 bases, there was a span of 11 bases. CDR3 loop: CASSESQGSYGYTF. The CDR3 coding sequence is TGTGCCAGCAGTGAATCGCAGGGGTCCTATGGCTACACCTTC.

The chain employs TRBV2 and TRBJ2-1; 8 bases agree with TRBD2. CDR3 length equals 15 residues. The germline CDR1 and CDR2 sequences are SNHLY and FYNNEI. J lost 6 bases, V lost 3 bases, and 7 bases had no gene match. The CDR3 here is CASSDFGRAANEQFF. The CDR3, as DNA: TGTGCCAGCAGTGACTTCGGGAGGGCCGCCAATGAGCAGTTCTTC.

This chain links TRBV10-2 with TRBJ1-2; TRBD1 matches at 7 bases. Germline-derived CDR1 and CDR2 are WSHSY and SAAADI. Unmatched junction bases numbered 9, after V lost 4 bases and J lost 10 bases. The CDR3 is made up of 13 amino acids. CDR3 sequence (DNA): TGCGCCAGCAGTGGTCTGGGACAGCGCTCCTACACCTTC. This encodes CASSGLGQRSYTF.

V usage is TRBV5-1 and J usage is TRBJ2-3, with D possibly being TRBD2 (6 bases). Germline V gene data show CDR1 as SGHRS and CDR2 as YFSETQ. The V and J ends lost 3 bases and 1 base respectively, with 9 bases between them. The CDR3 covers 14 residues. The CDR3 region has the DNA TGCGCCAGCAGCTCCCGACTAGGCACAGATACGCAGTATTTT. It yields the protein CASSSRLGTDTQYF.

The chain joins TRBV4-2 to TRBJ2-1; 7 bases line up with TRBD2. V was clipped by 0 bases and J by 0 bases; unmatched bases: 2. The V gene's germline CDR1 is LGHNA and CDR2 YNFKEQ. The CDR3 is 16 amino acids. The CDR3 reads CASSQEGGSSYNEQFF. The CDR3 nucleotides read TGTGCCAGCAGCCAAGAGGGGGGGAGCTCCTACAATGAGCAGTTCTTC.